Listed below are T cell receptor beta chains from one sample, sequenced in a study of shared clonotypes between healthy human individuals. Here immunoSEQ multiplex PCR was the method, and the copy in TCRdb shows in-frame clones only, minus some. The data show about 1,900,000 clones, with 85% to 95% seen just once and 1.2% held by the top ten. Sequenced sample: naive CD8+ T cells sorted from blood. The receptors come from a man aged 18 to 30 in good health. Both conserved end residues are part of each CDR3. Fields, in order: V gene, clone size, J gene, D gene, CDR3 protein, CDR3 DNA. The D gene is left open where the match is weak. Part of the rows lack a size; the others show once, few, many or a class for expanded clones.

>TRBV7-6|-|TRBJ1-5|-
CASSFINQPQHF
TGTGCCAGCAGCTTCATCAATCAGCCCCAGCATTTT
>TRBV2|-|TRBJ1-3|-
CASSWTEGNTIYF
TGTGCCAGCAGTTGGACGGAGGGAAACACCATATATTTT
>TRBV30|-|TRBJ2-7|TRBD1
CAWRPPGTGGIEQYF
TGTGCCTGGAGACCTCCCGGGACAGGGGGGATCGAGCAGTACTTC
>TRBV5-6|-|TRBJ1-3|TRBD1
CASSLLLTGDGNTIYF
TGTGCCAGCAGCTTATTACTGACAGGGGATGGAAACACCATATATTTT
>TRBV5-6|once|TRBJ2-2|TRBD2
CASSLTRLAGTNTGELFF
TGTGCCAGCAGCCTAACTCGACTAGCGGGAACGAACACCGGGGAGCTGTTTTTT
>TRBV6-6|once|TRBJ2-2|-
CASSYEGVINTGELFF
TGTGCCAGCAGTTACGAGGGGGTGATTAACACCGGGGAGCTGTTTTTT
>TRBV4-1|-|TRBJ2-7|TRBD2
CASSQVGLAVSYEQYF
TGCGCCAGCAGCCAAGTAGGCCTAGCGGTATCCTACGAGCAGTACTTC
>TRBV28|once|TRBJ2-2|-
CASSFQSVGTGELFF
TGTGCCAGCAGTTTCCAGTCAGTCGGAACCGGGGAGCTGTTTTTT
>TRBV7-8|-|TRBJ2-3|-
CASSPGPRPFTDTQYF
TGTGCCAGCAGTCCCGGACCGCGACCTTTCACAGATACGCAGTATTTT
>TRBV7-6|-|TRBJ1-5|TRBD1
CASSSRQGNQPQHF
TGTGCCAGCAGCTCCAGACAGGGAAATCAGCCCCAGCATTTT
>TRBV4-1|-|TRBJ1-2|-
CASSQDLLEWYGYTF
TGCGCCAGCAGCCAAGATCTACTCGAATGGTATGGCTACACCTTC
>TRBV4-3|-|TRBJ2-7|TRBD1
CASSQGQGREQYF
TGCGCCAGCAGCCAAGGACAGGGTCGCGAGCAGTACTTC
>TRBV6-6|-|TRBJ1-2|-
CAAMDGTYGYTF
TGTGCCGCTATGGACGGAACTTATGGCTACACCTTC
>TRBV13|-|TRBJ1-1|-
CASSFDPGTLNTEAFF
TGTGCCAGCAGCTTCGATCCAGGGACCTTGAACACTGAAGCTTTCTTT
>TRBV19|-|TRBJ2-7|TRBD2
CASSSSGEGTYEQYF
TGTGCCAGTAGCTCCTCGGGGGAGGGAACCTACGAGCAGTACTTC
>TRBV6-1|-|TRBJ2-7|-
CASANEDEQYF
TGTGCCAGCGCCAATGAGGACGAGCAGTACTTC
>TRBV4-1|-|TRBJ2-7|TRBD1
CASSQEGQGDSYEQYF
TGCGCCAGCAGCCAAGAGGGGCAGGGGGATTCCTACGAGCAGTACTTC
>TRBV6-6|-|TRBJ2-3|TRBD2
CASSLLAGVTDTQYF
TGTGCCAGCAGTTTACTAGCGGGGGTTACAGATACGCAGTATTTT
>TRBV19|-|TRBJ1-5|TRBD1
CASSPGTGINQPQHF
TGTGCCAGTAGTCCCGGGACAGGGATCAATCAGCCCCAGCATTTT
>TRBV2|-|TRBJ1-1|TRBD1
CASSARQGGNTEAFF
TGTGCCAGCAGTGCTAGACAGGGGGGCAACACTGAAGCTTTCTTT
>TRBV2|-|TRBJ2-7|TRBD1
CASSEARTGWDREDF
TGTGCCAGCAGTGAAGCCAGGACAGGATGGGACAGGGAGGACTTC
>TRBV11-3|-|TRBJ2-7|-
CASSLNPWNEQYF
TGTGCCAGCAGCTTAAACCCCTGGAACGAGCAGTACTTC
>TRBV28|-|TRBJ2-1|-
CASLPSRRGEQFF
TGTGCCAGCTTGCCTAGCCGGAGGGGTGAGCAGTTCTTC
>TRBV10-3|-|TRBJ2-5|TRBD2
CAISDRAGGAETQYF
TGTGCCATCAGTGACCGAGCGGGGGGGGCAGAGACCCAGTACTTC
>TRBV7-8|-|TRBJ2-1|TRBD2
CASSDGLAGAFSYNEQFF
TGTGCCAGCAGCGACGGACTAGCGGGGGCCTTCTCCTACAATGAGCAGTTCTTC
>TRBV7-9|-|TRBJ2-7|-
CASSYQQGGENYEQYF
TGTGCCAGCAGCTACCAACAGGGTGGAGAAAACTACGAGCAGTACTTC
>TRBV6-6|-|TRBJ2-7|TRBD1
CASSYSGTGYEQYF
TGTGCCAGCAGTTACTCGGGGACAGGCTACGAGCAGTACTTC
>TRBV25-1|-|TRBJ2-7|-
CASSGWTFGAEYEQYF
TGTGCCAGCAGTGGCTGGACTTTTGGAGCGGAGTACGAGCAGTACTTC
>TRBV5-1|-|TRBJ2-1|TRBD1
CASSRTPGQGRIDSYNEQFF
TGCGCCAGCAGCCGCACCCCGGGACAGGGGCGAATCGACTCCTACAATGAGCAGTTCTTC
>TRBV11-1|-|TRBJ2-1|TRBD1
CASSLAGQANTYNEQFF
TGTGCCAGCAGCTTAGCCGGACAGGCCAATACATACAATGAGCAGTTCTTC
>TRBV27|-|TRBJ1-1|-
CASSFISSRGGEAFF
TGTGCCAGCAGTTTTATCTCCTCCAGGGGTGGTGAAGCTTTCTTT
>TRBV15|-|TRBJ2-7|-
CATSRHPRDEQYF
TGTGCCACCAGCAGACACCCTCGCGACGAGCAGTACTTC
>TRBV2|-|TRBJ2-7|TRBD2
CASSEVAGGRFEQYF
TGTGCCAGCAGTGAAGTCGCGGGAGGGAGGTTCGAGCAGTACTTC
>TRBV27|-|TRBJ1-4|TRBD1
CASSTLQGWSEKLFF
TGTGCCAGCAGTACCTTACAGGGGTGGAGTGAAAAACTGTTTTTT
>TRBV25-1|once|TRBJ1-3|-
CASSDDSGNTIYF
TGTGCCAGCAGTGACGACTCTGGAAACACCATATATTTT
>TRBV6-5|once|TRBJ2-5|TRBD1
CASSFRTGVVETQYF
TGTGCCAGCAGTTTCAGGACAGGGGTAGTGGAGACCCAGTACTTC
>TRBV27|-|TRBJ1-5|-
CASSTTGGNQPQHF
TGTGCCAGCAGTACGACAGGTGGCAATCAGCCCCAGCATTTT
>TRBV5-1|once|TRBJ1-1|-
CASSLGPATEAFF
TGCGCCAGCAGCTTGGGTCCGGCCACTGAAGCTTTCTTT
>TRBV9|-|TRBJ1-3|-
CASSVQGDSGNTIYF
TGTGCCAGCAGCGTTCAGGGCGACTCTGGAAACACCATATATTTT
>TRBV5-6|once|TRBJ2-3|-
CASSRWWGTDTQYF
TGTGCCAGCAGCCGGTGGTGGGGCACAGATACGCAGTATTTT
>TRBV19|once|TRBJ2-7|-
CASSIQPSDLYEQYF
TGTGCCAGTAGTATTCAACCTAGCGACCTCTACGAGCAGTACTTC
>TRBV7-9|-|TRBJ2-3|TRBD2
CASSLDPELASTDTQYF
TGTGCCAGCAGCTTAGATCCCGAACTAGCGAGCACAGATACGCAGTATTTT
>TRBV10-2|once|TRBJ2-2|-
CASSEDAVNTGELFF
TGCGCCAGCAGTGAGGACGCTGTGAACACCGGGGAGCTGTTTTTT
>TRBV6-6|-|TRBJ2-1|TRBD2
CASSWASGGDEQFF
TGTGCCAGCAGTTGGGCTAGCGGGGGGGATGAGCAGTTCTTC
>TRBV5-1|once|TRBJ2-3|TRBD2
CASSLYLAEPGTDTQYF
TGCGCCAGCAGCCTATATCTAGCGGAGCCCGGCACAGATACGCAGTATTTT